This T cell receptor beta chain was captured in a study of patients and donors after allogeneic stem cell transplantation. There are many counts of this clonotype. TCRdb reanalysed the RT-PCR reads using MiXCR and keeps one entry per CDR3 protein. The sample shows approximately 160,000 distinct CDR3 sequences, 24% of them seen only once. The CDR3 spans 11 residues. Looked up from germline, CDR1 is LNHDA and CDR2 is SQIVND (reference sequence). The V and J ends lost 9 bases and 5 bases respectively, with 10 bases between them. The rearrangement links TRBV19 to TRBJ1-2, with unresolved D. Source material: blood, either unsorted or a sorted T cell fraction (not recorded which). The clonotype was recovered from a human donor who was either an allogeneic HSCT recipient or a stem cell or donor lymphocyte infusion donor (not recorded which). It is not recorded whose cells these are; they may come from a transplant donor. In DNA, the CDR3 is TGTGCCAGCGAGGAGGGTTATGGCTACACCTTC. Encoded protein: CASEEGYGYTF.